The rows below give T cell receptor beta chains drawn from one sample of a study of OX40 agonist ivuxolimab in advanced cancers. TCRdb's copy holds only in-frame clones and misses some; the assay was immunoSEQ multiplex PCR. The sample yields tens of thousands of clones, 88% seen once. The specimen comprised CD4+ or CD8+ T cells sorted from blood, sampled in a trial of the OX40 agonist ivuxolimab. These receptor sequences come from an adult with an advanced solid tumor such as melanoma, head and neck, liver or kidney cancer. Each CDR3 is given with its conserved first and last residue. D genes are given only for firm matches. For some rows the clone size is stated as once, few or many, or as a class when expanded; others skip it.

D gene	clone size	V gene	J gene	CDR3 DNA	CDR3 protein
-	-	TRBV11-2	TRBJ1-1	TGTGCCAGTGATCATGGGACCGTGGAGGGAGCTTTCTTT	CASDHGTVEGAFF
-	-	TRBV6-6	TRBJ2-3	TGTGCCAGCAGTTACGTGGGGAGGACAGATACGCAGTATTTT	CASSYVGRTDTQYF
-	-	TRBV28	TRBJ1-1	TGTGCCACCCAACCGGGACACATGAACACTGAAGCTTTCTTT	CATQPGHMNTEAFF
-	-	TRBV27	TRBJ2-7	TGTGCCAGCAGCACGGGTGCGGGAAAGCAGTACTTC	CASSTGAGKQYF
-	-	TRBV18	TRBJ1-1	TGTGCCAGCTCACCACTCGGCGTGGGGGATGAAGCTTTCTTT	CASSPLGVGDEAFF
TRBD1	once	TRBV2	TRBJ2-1	TGTGCCAGCAGCTTACCGGGACAGGGGAATGAGCAGTTCTTC	CASSLPGQGNEQFF
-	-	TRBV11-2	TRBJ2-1	TGTGCCAGCAGCGTGACCCCAGCGAATGAGCAGTTCTTC	CASSVTPANEQFF
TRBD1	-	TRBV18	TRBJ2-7	TGTGCCAGCTCGCGCTCGGGACAGGGTCAGGACGAGCAGTACTTC	CASSRSGQGQDEQYF
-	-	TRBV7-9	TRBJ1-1	TGTGCCAGCAGCTTATCAGAGGGAGGGACTGAAGCTTTCTTT	CASSLSEGGTEAFF
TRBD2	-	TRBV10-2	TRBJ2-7	TGCGCCAGCATACAAACAGGGACTAGCGAGCAGTACTTC	CASIQTGTSEQYF
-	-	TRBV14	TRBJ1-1	TGTGCCAGCAGCCAGGATTTCCACCTCGGGGAGGGGAGGAATGAAGCTTTCTTT	CASSQDFHLGEGRNEAFF
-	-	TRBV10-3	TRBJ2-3	TGTGCCATCAAGGAGGCAGATACGCAGTATTTT	CAIKEADTQYF
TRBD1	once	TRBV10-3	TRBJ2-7	TGTGCCATCAGTGAAGAGGGACAGGGGGGGATCTACGAGCAGTACTTC	CAISEEGQGGIYEQYF
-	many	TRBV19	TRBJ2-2	TGTGCCAGTACCCTATTTAGCGTTAACACCGGGGAGCTGTTTTTT	CASTLFSVNTGELFF
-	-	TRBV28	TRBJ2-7	TGTGCCAGCAGTCGTACGTTGAGCTCCTACGAGCAGTACTTC	CASSRTLSSYEQYF
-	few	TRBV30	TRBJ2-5	TGTGCCTGGCAAGTTTTGATGGAGACCCAGTACTTC	CAWQVLMETQYF
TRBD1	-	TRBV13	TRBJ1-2	TGTGCCAGCAGACCTCCGGGACAGGGACTTAGAGGCTACACCTTC	CASRPPGQGLRGYTF
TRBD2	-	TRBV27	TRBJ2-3	TGTGCCAGCAGGGGGCAGCGGGGGGCCTTGAGAGGCACAGATACGCAGTATTTT	CASRGQRGALRGTDTQYF
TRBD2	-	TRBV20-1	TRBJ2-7	TGCAGTGCGGCTAGCGGGGACGAGCAGTACTTC	CSAASGDEQYF
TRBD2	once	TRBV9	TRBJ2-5	TGTGCCAGCACTAGGACTAGCCGATACCAAGAGACCCAGTACTTC	CASTRTSRYQETQYF
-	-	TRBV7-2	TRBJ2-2	TGTGCCAGCAGCGTAGTAGTAGGAGGGGAGCTGTTTTTT	CASSVVVGGELFF
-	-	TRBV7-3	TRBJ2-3	TGTGCCAGCAGCTTAAAAGGCGCAGATACGCAGTATTTT	CASSLKGADTQYF
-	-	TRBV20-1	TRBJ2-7	TGCAGTGCCCTGGACTACGAGCAGTACTTC	CSALDYEQYF
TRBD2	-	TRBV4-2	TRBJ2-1	TGTGCCAGCAGCCAAGATCCGGGAGGCCCCTACAATGAGCAGTTCTTC	CASSQDPGGPYNEQFF
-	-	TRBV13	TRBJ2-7	TGTGCCAGCAGCTTAGGCCGCAACGAGCAGTACTTC	CASSLGRNEQYF